The rows below give T cell receptor beta chains drawn from one sample of a study of PD-1 blockade in classical Hodgkin lymphoma. Libraries were prepared by immunoSEQ multiplex PCR; TCRdb keeps only in-frame clonotypes and omits some of them. The sample carries approximately 61,000 clones, about 90% recorded once. Sequenced here: peripheral blood mononuclear cells (PBMCs), sampled before the fourth cycle of nivolumab. All receptors come from a human donor with classical Hodgkin lymphoma. Both conserved end residues are part of each CDR3. A D gene is named only where the DNA matches it firmly. The size entry is marked missing in some rows and otherwise reads once, few, many or a size class.

d_gene | abundance | len | j_gene | v_gene | CDR3aa | CDR3nt
TRBD2 | . | 18 | TRBJ2-7 | TRBV27 | CASSFASGGHQTSYEQYF | TGTGCCAGCAGTTTCGCTAGCGGGGGGCACCAAACCTCCTACGAGCAGTACTTC
. | . | 13 | TRBJ1-1 | TRBV6-5 | CASSLTGNTEAFF | TGTGCCAGCAGTCTAACAGGGAACACTGAAGCTTTCTTT
. | . | 14 | TRBJ2-7 | TRBV5-1 | CASSPLGGHYEQYF | TGCGCCAGCAGCCCCTTAGGTGGACACTACGAGCAGTACTTC
. | . | 13 | TRBJ1-6 | TRBV7-9 | CASSPAGESPLHF | TGTGCCAGCAGCCCCGCGGGGGAATCACCCCTCCACTTT
. | . | 14 | TRBJ1-2 | TRBV5-1 | CASSLADGVGGYTF | TGCGCCAGCAGCTTGGCCGACGGGGTTGGGGGCTACACCTTC
. | . | 13 | TRBJ2-7 | TRBV6-1 | CASRQVSSYEQYF | TGTGCCAGCAGACAGGTGAGCTCCTACGAGCAGTACTTC
TRBD1 | . | 16 | TRBJ1-1 | TRBV27 | CASSFRGGWGNTEAFF | TGTGCCAGCAGTTTTCGAGGGGGCTGGGGGAACACTGAAGCTTTCTTT
TRBD2 | . | 15 | TRBJ2-3 | TRBV5-1 | CASSLEGTSGDSQYF | TGCGCCAGCAGCTTGGAAGGGACTAGCGGGGATTCGCAGTATTTT
. | . | 14 | TRBJ2-4 | TRBV2 | CASTLGGAKNIQYF | TGTGCCAGCACTCTCGGAGGAGCCAAAAACATTCAGTACTTC
. | . | 14 | TRBJ2-5 | TRBV6-4 | CASSDGGPEETQYF | TGTGCCAGCAGTGACGGGGGGCCAGAGGAGACCCAGTACTTC
. | . | 13 | TRBJ1-5 | TRBV6-6 | CAAQGNNNQPQHF | TGTGCCGCCCAGGGGAACAACAATCAGCCCCAGCATTTT
TRBD1 | . | 15 | TRBJ2-1 | TRBV9 | CASSLSGTATNEQFF | TGTGCCAGCAGCCTATCCGGGACAGCTACCAATGAGCAGTTCTTC
. | once | 14 | TRBJ2-7 | TRBV9 | CASSYSLGSNEQYF | TGTGCCAGCAGCTACTCTCTGGGGAGCAACGAGCAGTACTTC
TRBD1 | . | 17 | TRBJ2-5 | TRBV6-4 | CASSDSRQGEAQETQYF | TGTGCCAGCAGTGACTCGAGACAGGGGGAGGCCCAAGAGACCCAGTACTTC
. | once | 15 | TRBJ2-7 | TRBV25-1 | CASSESGRGKGEQYF | TGTGCCAGCAGTGAATCAGGGAGGGGGAAAGGCGAGCAGTACTTC
. | . | 15 | TRBJ2-1 | TRBV9 | CASSANGGGYNEQFF | TGTGCCAGCAGCGCCAATGGTGGGGGCTACAATGAGCAGTTCTTC
TRBD1 | . | 15 | TRBJ2-2 | TRBV5-1 | CASSATGTARGELFF | TGCGCCAGCAGCGCCACCGGGACAGCCAGAGGGGAGCTGTTTTTT
TRBD1 | . | 15 | TRBJ1-2 | TRBV6-4 | CASSEERTGYYGYTF | TGTGCCAGCAGTGAGGAGCGGACAGGTTATTATGGCTACACCTTC
. | . | 12 | TRBJ2-5 | TRBV11-2 | CASSLPLETQYF | TGTGCCAGCAGCTTACCCCTCGAGACCCAGTACTTC
. | few | 15 | TRBJ1-2 | TRBV28 | CASSSLVLGDYGYTF | TGTGCCAGCAGTTCCCTAGTCCTTGGGGACTATGGCTACACCTTC
. | once | 18 | TRBJ2-7 | TRBV7-9 | CASSLAFRSASSSYEQYF | TGTGCCAGCAGCTTAGCCTTTAGATCGGCCAGTTCCTCCTACGAGCAGTACTTC
TRBD1 | . | 15 | TRBJ1-1 | TRBV5-1 | CASSPGTAVNTEAFF | TGCGCCAGCAGCCCCGGGACAGCGGTTAACACTGAAGCTTTCTTT
. | . | 14 | TRBJ1-4 | TRBV15 | CATSQDGGYEKLFF | TGTGCCACCAGTCAGGATGGGGGATACGAAAAACTGTTTTTT
TRBD1 | . | 15 | TRBJ1-4 | TRBV27 | CASSLGTGWNEKLFF | TGTGCCAGCAGTTTAGGGACAGGGTGGAATGAAAAACTGTTTTTT
. | . | 10 | TRBJ2-7 | TRBV29-1 | CSVYIREQYF | TGCAGCGTTTACATACGGGAGCAGTACTTC
. | . | 13 | TRBJ1-1 | TRBV6-5 | CASRRGQNTEAFF | TGTGCCAGCAGGAGGGGACAGAACACTGAAGCTTTCTTT
TRBD1 | . | 14 | TRBJ2-2 | TRBV7-9 | CASRQQGATGELFF | TGTGCCAGCAGACAACAGGGGGCGACGGGGGAGCTGTTTTTT
TRBD2 | few | 15 | TRBJ2-3 | TRBV6-1 | CASRGTSGDTDTQYF | TGTGCCAGCAGAGGAACTAGCGGGGACACAGATACGCAGTATTTT
TRBD2 | once | 17 | TRBJ2-1 | TRBV5-1 | CASSFRTSGGSYNEQFF | TGCGCCAGCAGCTTCCGGACTAGCGGGGGCTCCTACAATGAGCAGTTCTTC
. | . | 13 | TRBJ2-2 | TRBV5-1 | CASSLMGYRELFF | TGCGCCAGCAGCTTGATGGGGTATCGGGAGCTGTTTTTT
. | . | 16 | TRBJ2-3 | TRBV7-8 | CASSYSSITQTDTQYF | TGTGCCAGCAGCTACTCATCAATCACACAGACAGATACGCAGTATTTT
TRBD1 | . | 15 | TRBJ1-2 | TRBV6-5 | CASREFGQGIGGYTF | TGTGCCAGCAGAGAATTCGGACAGGGGATAGGTGGCTACACCTTC
TRBD2 | once | 14 | TRBJ2-1 | TRBV9 | CASSPEGTSNEQFF | TGTGCCAGCAGCCCAGAGGGGACTAGCAACGAGCAGTTCTTC
TRBD1 | . | 18 | TRBJ1-5 | TRBV14 | CASSQPRRTGVCDQPQHF | TGTGCCAGCAGCCAACCGAGACGGACAGGGGTATGTGATCAGCCCCAGCATTTT
. | . | 12 | TRBJ2-3 | TRBV29-1 | CSVLGGTDTQYF | TGCAGCGTTCTCGGGGGCACAGATACGCAGTATTTT
. | . | 14 | TRBJ1-1 | TRBV10-2 | CASSEFELNTEAFF | TGCGCCAGCAGTGAGTTCGAGTTGAACACTGAAGCTTTCTTT
. | once | 16 | TRBJ1-6 | TRBV5-1 | CASSPRDRLPNSPLHF | TGCGCCAGCAGCCCGAGAGACAGGCTCCCTAATTCACCCCTCCACTTT
TRBD1 | . | 14 | TRBJ2-4 | TRBV6-5 | CASSLDRDRNIQYF | TGTGCCAGCAGTTTGGACAGGGACAGAAACATTCAGTACTTC
. | . | 12 | TRBJ1-2 | TRBV7-9 | CASGGQGYGYTF | TGTGCCAGTGGGGGGCAGGGCTATGGCTACACCTTC
TRBD2 | . | 15 | TRBJ2-2 | TRBV5-1 | CASGDTGGNTGELFF | TGCGCCAGCGGTGACACGGGAGGGAACACCGGGGAGCTGTTTTTT
TRBD2 | . | 19 | TRBJ2-5 | TRBV5-4 | CASSGAGAKRSGDQETQYF | TGTGCCAGCAGTGGAGCGGGGGCCAAGAGATCGGGAGACCAAGAGACCCAGTACTTC
. | . | 15 | TRBJ1-2 | TRBV7-9 | CASSFETTGTYGYTF | TGTGCCAGCAGCTTTGAGACAACCGGAACCTATGGCTACACCTTC
TRBD1 | . | 17 | TRBJ2-2 | TRBV7-8 | CASSRDAGGAGTGELFF | TGTGCCAGCAGCCGCGACGCAGGGGGCGCGGGCACCGGGGAGCTGTTTTTT
. | medium-sized | 15 | TRBJ2-1 | TRBV6-4 | CASSPNGPLLGEQFF | TGTGCCAGCAGCCCGAATGGTCCCCTCCTAGGGGAGCAGTTCTTC
TRBD1 | . | 12 | TRBJ2-1 | TRBV5-1 | CASSLVGGEQFF | TGCGCCAGCAGCTTGGTAGGGGGCGAGCAGTTCTTC
. | . | 15 | TRBJ1-6 | TRBV7-3 | CASSLNGRTNSPLHF | TGTGCCAGCAGCTTAAATGGCCGTACCAATTCACCCCTCCACTTT
. | . | 13 | TRBJ1-1 | TRBV29-1 | CSVEGGLNTEAFF | TGCAGCGTTGAGGGGGGGCTGAACACTGAAGCTTTCTTT